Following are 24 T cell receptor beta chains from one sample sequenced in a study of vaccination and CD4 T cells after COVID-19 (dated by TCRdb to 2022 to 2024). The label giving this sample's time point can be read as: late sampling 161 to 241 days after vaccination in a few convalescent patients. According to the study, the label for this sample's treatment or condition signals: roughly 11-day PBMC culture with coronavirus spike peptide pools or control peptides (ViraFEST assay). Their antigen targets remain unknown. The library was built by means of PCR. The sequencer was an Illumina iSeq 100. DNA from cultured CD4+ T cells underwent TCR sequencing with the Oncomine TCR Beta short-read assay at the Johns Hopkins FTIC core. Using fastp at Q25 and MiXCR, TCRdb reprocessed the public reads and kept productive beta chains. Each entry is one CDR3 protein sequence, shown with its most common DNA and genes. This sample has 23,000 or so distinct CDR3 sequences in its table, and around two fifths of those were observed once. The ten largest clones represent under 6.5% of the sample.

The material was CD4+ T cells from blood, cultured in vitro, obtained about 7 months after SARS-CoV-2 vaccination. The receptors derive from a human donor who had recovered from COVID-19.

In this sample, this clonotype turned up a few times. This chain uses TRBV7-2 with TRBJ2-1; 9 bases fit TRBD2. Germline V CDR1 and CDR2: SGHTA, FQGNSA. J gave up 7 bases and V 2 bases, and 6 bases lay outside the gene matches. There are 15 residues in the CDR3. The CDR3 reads CASSLREREANEQFF. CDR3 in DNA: TGTGCCAGCAGCTTAAGAGAGCGGGAGGCAAATGAGCAGTTCTTC.

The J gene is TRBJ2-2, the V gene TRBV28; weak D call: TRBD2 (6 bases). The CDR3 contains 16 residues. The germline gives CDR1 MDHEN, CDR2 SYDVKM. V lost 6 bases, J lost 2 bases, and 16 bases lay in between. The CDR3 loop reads CASSPSSAPNTGELFF. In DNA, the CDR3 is TGTGCCAGCAGCCCGTCTAGCGCCCCCAACACCGGGGAGCTGTTTTTT.

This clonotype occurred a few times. Here the CDR3 reads CASSSRQTGVETQYF. In DNA form, the CDR3 reads TGTGCCAGCAGCTCAAGACAGACAGGGGTGGAGACCCAGTACTTC. The chain has TRBV7-2 and TRBJ2-5, with TRBD1 matching 8 bases. The CDR3 loop spans 15 amino acids. In germline, CDR1 is SGHTA, CDR2 FQGNSA. V lost 4 bases and J lost 5; bases outside the gene matches: 9. The whole variable domain, filled in from reference TRBV7-2 and TRBJ2-5, reads GAGVSQSPSNKVTEKGKDVELRCDPISGHTALYWYRQSLGQGLEFLIYFQGNSAPDKSGLPSDRFSAERTGGSVSTLTIQRTQQEDSAVYLCASSSRQTGVETQYFGPGTRLLVL.

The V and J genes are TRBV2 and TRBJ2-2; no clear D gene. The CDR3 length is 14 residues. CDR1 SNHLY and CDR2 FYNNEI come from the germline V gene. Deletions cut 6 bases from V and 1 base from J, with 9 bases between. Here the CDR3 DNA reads TGTGCCAGCAGCGCCGACCGGAACACCGGGGAGCTGTTTTTT. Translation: CASSADRNTGELFF.

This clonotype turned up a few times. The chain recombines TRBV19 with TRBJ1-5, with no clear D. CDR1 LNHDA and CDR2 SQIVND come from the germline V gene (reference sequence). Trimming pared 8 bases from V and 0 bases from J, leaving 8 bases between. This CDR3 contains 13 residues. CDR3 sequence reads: CASADFSNQPQHF. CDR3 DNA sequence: TGTGCCAGTGCCGACTTTAGCAATCAGCCCCAGCATTTT. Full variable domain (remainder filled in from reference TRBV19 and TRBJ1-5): DGGITQSPKYLFRKEGQNVTLSCEQNLNHDAMYWYRQDPGQGLRLIYYSQIVNDFQKGDIAEGYSVSREKKESFPLTVTSAQKNPTAFYLCASADFSNQPQHFGDGTRLSIL.

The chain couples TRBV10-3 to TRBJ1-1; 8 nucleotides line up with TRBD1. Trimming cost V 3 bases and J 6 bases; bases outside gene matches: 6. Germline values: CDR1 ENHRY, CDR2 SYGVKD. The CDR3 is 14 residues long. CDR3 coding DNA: TGTGCCATCAGTGATGACAGGGGTTTCTCTGAAGCTTTCTTT. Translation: CAISDDRGFSEAFF.

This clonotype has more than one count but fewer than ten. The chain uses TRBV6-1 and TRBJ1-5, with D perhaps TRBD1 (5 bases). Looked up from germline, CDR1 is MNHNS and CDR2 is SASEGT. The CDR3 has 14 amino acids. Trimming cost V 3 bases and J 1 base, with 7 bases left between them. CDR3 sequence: CASSDSGSNQPQHF. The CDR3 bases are TGTGCCAGCAGTGACTCAGGGAGCAATCAGCCCCAGCATTTT.

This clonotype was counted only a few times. CDR3 loop: CASSLLAGGIGELFF. In DNA, the CDR3 is TGTGCCAGCAGTCTTCTAGCGGGAGGGATCGGGGAGCTGTTTTTT. This chain joins TRBV7-3 and TRBJ2-2; 12 bases fit TRBD2. This CDR3 comprises 15 residues. V lost 6 bases, J lost 7 bases, and 6 bases stayed unmatched. CDR1 SGHTA and CDR2 FQGTGA come from the germline V gene.

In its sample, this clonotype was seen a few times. As DNA, the CDR3 is TGTGCCAGCAGCTTAAAGGGGGGAGGAGTCACCGGGGAGCTGTTTTTT. Translation gives CASSLKGGGVTGELFF. The rearrangement joins TRBV7-3 to TRBJ2-2; D might be TRBD1 or TRBD2, each matching 6 bases. V was shortened by 1 base and J by 4 bases, with 13 bases between the two germline ends. The CDR3 contains 16 residues. Looked up from germline, CDR1 is SGHTA and CDR2 is FQGTGA.

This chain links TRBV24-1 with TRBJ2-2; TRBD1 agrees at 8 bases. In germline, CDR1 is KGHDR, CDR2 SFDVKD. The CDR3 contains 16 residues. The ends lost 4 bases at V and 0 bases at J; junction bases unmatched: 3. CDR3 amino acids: CATSEAGQANTGELFF. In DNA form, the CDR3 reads TGTGCCACCAGTGAGGCGGGACAGGCGAACACCGGGGAGCTGTTTTTT.

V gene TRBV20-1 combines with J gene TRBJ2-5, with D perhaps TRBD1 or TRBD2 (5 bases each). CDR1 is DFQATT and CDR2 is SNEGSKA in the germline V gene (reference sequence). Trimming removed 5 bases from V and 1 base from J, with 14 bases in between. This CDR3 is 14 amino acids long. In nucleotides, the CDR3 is TGCAGTGCTCCACGAGGGGCCCTCCAAGAGACCCAGTACTTC. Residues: CSAPRGALQETQYF.

The chain's CDR3 is CASSLVPPYNEQFF. CDR3 sequence (DNA): TGTGCCAGCAGCTTAGTACCACCCTACAATGAGCAGTTCTTC. The chain couples TRBV7-9 to TRBJ2-1; D remains ambiguous. The CDR3 is made up of 14 amino acids. Per the germline V gene, CDR1 is SEHNR and CDR2 is FQNEAQ (reference sequence). Trimming shortened V by 1 base and J by 2 bases, and 6 bases separated the two germline ends. Filled out from reference TRBV7-9 and TRBJ2-1, the complete variable domain reads DTGVSQNPRHKITKRGQNVTFRCDPISEHNRLYWYRQTLGQGPEFLTYFQNEAQLEKSRLLSDRFSAERPKGSFSTLEIQRTEQGDSAMYLCASSLVPPYNEQFFGPGTRLTVL.

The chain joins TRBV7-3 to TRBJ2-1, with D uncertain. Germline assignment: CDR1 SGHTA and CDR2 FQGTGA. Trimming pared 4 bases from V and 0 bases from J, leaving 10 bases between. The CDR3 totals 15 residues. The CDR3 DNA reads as TGTGCCAGCAGCTCCACGGTAAACTCCTACAATGAGCAGTTCTTC. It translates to CASSSTVNSYNEQFF.

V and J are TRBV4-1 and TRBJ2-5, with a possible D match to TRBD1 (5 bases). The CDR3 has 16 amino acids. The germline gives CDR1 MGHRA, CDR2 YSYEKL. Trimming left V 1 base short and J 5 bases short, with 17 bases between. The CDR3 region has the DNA TGCGCCAGCAGCCAAGTCGGCTTGGGGCTAGGGGAGACCCAGTACTTC. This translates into CASSQVGLGLGETQYF.

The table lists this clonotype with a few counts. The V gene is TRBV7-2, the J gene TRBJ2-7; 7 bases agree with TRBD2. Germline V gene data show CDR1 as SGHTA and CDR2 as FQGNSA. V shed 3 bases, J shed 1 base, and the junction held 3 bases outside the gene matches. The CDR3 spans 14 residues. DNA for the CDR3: TGTGCCAGCAGCTTTAGCGGGTCTTCCTACGAGCAGTACTTC. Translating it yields CASSFSGSSYEQYF.

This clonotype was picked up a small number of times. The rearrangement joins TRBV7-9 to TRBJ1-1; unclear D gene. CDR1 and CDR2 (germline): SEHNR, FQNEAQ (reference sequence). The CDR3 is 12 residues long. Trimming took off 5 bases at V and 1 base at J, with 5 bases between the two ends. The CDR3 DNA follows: TGTGCCAGCAGCGGGCAGAACACTGAAGCTTTCTTT. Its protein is CASSGQNTEAFF.

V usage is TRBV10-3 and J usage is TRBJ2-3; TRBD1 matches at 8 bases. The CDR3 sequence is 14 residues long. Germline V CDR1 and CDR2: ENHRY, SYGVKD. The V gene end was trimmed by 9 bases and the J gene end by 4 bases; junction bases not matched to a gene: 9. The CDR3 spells CAITGGKASDTQYF. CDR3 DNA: TGTGCCATTACAGGGGGGAAAGCCTCAGATACGCAGTATTTT.

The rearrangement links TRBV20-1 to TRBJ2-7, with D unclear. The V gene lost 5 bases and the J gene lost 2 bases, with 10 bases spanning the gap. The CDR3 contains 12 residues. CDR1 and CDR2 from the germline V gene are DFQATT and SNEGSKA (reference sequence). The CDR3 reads CSAPLATYEQYF. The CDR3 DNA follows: TGCAGTGCTCCTCTGGCGACCTACGAGCAGTACTTC.

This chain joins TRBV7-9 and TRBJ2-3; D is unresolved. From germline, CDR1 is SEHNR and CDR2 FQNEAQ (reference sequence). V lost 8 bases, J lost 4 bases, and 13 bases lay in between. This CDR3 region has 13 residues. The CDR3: CASQSSGPDTQYF. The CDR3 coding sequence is TGTGCCAGCCAATCGTCCGGCCCAGATACGCAGTATTTT. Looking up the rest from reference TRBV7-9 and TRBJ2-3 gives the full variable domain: DTGVSQNPRHKITKRGQNVTFRCDPISEHNRLYWYRQTLGQGPEFLTYFQNEAQLEKSRLLSDRFSAERPKGSFSTLEIQRTEQGDSAMYLCASQSSGPDTQYFGPGTRLTVL.

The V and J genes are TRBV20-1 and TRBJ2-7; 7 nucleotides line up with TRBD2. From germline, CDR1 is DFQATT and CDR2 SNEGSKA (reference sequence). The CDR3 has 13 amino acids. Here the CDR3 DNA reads TGCACGGCTCGTGGGGACTATTCCTACGAGCAGTACTTC. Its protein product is CTARGDYSYEQYF.

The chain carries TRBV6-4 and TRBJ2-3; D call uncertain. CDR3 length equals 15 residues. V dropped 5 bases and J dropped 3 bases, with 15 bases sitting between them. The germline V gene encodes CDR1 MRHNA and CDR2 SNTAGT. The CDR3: CASSYEVVATDTQYF. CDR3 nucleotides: TGTGCCAGCAGTTACGAAGTGGTGGCAACAGATACGCAGTATTTT.

The CDR3 coding sequence is TGTGCCAGCAGCTTAGAGTTTCGACAGGGGGTTGGCGAGCAGTACTTC. Its translation: CASSLEFRQGVGEQYF. V and J are TRBV7-2 and TRBJ2-7; TRBD1 aligns across 9 bases. Germline trimming cut 1 base from V and 6 bases from J; bases unmatched to any gene: 10. There are 16 residues in the CDR3. Germline CDR1 is SGHTA and CDR2 is FQGNSA.

The CDR3 loop is CSARDATGRPRDYGYTF. The DNA for the CDR3 is TGCAGTGCTAGAGATGCAACAGGGAGACCTCGGGACTATGGCTACACCTTC. V and J are TRBV20-1 and TRBJ1-2; D is perhaps TRBD1 (6 bases). This CDR3 region has 17 residues. Looked up from germline, CDR1 is DFQATT and CDR2 is SNEGSKA (reference sequence). Trimming took 0 bases from V and 3 from J, leaving 20 bases between them.

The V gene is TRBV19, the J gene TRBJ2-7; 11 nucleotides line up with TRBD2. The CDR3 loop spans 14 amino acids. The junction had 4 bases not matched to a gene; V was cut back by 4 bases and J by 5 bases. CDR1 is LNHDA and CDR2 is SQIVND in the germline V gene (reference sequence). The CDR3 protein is CASSNLAGGDEQYF. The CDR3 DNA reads TGTGCCAGTAGTAACCTAGCGGGAGGAGACGAGCAGTACTTC.